Listed below are T cell receptor beta chains from one sample, sequenced in a study of siplizumab effects on memory and regulatory T cells. The repertoire was sequenced with immunoSEQ multiplex PCR; TCRdb's copy has only in-frame clones and lacks some. The table records some 97,000 clones, around 90% of them present only once. The specimen was CD4+ T cells sorted from blood. The source of these receptors is a human donor in good health. CDR3s include the opening cysteine and the closing phenylalanine or tryptophan. A D gene is named only where the DNA matches it firmly. A row's size may be missing; if present it is once, few, many or a size class.

j_call clone_size d_call v_call cdr3_aa cdr3_nt
TRBJ2-1 NA TRBD2 TRBV15 CATSRGGGLAGPSYNEQFF TGTGCCACCAGCAGAGGGGGCGGACTAGCGGGGCCTTCCTACAATGAGCAGTTCTTC
TRBJ2-2 NA NA TRBV4-1 CASSKGAGAKDTGELFF TGCGCCAGCAGCAAAGGGGCAGGGGCTAAGGACACCGGGGAGCTGTTTTTT
TRBJ2-1 NA NA TRBV7-2 CASSLMGTRDEQFF TGTGCCAGCAGCTTAATGGGGACAAGGGATGAGCAGTTCTTC
TRBJ2-5 NA NA TRBV5-1 CASSLATGGVETQYF TGCGCCAGCAGCTTGGCTACAGGGGGGGTAGAGACCCAGTACTTC
TRBJ2-3 NA NA TRBV21-1 CARLGGGTDTQYF TGTGCCAGGTTGGGGGGCGGCACAGATACGCAGTATTTT
TRBJ2-1 NA TRBD1 TRBV6-6 CASSQGDRMYNEQFF TGTGCCAGCAGCCAGGGGGACAGGATGTACAATGAGCAGTTCTTC
TRBJ1-2 NA NA TRBV28 CASTITGLRQNYGYTF TGTGCCAGCACCATAACGGGCCTAAGACAGAACTATGGCTACACCTTC
TRBJ2-2 NA NA TRBV5-1 CASSYSSTNTGELFF TGCGCCAGCAGCTACTCGAGTACGAACACCGGGGAGCTGTTTTTT
TRBJ2-3 NA TRBD2 TRBV29-1 CSARTGTSGGDTQYF TGCAGCGCAAGGACCGGGACTAGCGGGGGAGATACGCAGTATTTT
TRBJ2-7 NA TRBD2 TRBV10-1 CASRNSGLLRNEQYF TGCGCCAGCAGAAATAGCGGGTTGTTGAGAAACGAGCAGTACTTC
TRBJ2-1 NA TRBD2 TRBV11-2 CASSVSGGSYNEQFF TGTGCCAGCAGCGTTAGCGGGGGCTCCTACAATGAGCAGTTCTTC
TRBJ1-1 NA NA TRBV30 CAWSGGPNTEAFF TGTGCCTGGAGTGGAGGGCCGAACACTGAAGCTTTCTTT
TRBJ1-2 NA NA TRBV6-1 CASCEDPLIYGYTF TGTGCCAGCTGTGAGGACCCCCTCATTTATGGCTACACCTTC
TRBJ1-1 NA NA TRBV7-2 CASSLGGAGLNTEAFF TGTGCCAGCAGCTTAGGGGGCGCTGGGTTGAACACTGAAGCTTTCTTT
TRBJ1-5 NA NA TRBV4-2 CASSQDGAGVRPQHF TGTGCCAGCAGCCAAGATGGGGCAGGGGTTCGGCCCCAGCATTTT
TRBJ1-5 NA NA TRBV19 CASSGHARQNQPQHF TGTGCCAGTTCCGGACACGCTCGACAGAATCAGCCCCAGCATTTT
TRBJ2-1 NA TRBD2 TRBV7-2 CASSLEGLAGGNQDREQFF TGTGCCAGCAGCTTAGAGGGACTAGCGGGGGGCAATCAGGACCGTGAGCAGTTCTTC
TRBJ1-2 NA NA TRBV9 CASSVAGDFGYTF TGTGCCAGCAGCGTAGCGGGAGATTTTGGCTACACCTTC
TRBJ2-5 NA NA TRBV7-9 CASSTDGLSQYF TGTGCCAGCAGCACCGATGGGCTATCTCAGTACTTC
TRBJ1-4 NA NA TRBV6-1 CASGRIRLEKLFF TGTGCCAGTGGGAGGATCCGTTTAGAAAAACTGTTTTTT
TRBJ1-1 NA NA TRBV10-3 CAISPAGAEAFF TGTGCCATCAGCCCTGCGGGAGCTGAAGCTTTCTTT
TRBJ1-2 NA TRBD1 TRBV18 CASSPSLQTGTGGYGYTF TGTGCCAGCTCACCATCACTTCAGACCGGGACAGGGGGCTATGGCTACACCTTC
TRBJ2-7 NA TRBD1 TRBV7-2 CASSNKGGGINEQYF TGTGCCAGCAGCAACAAAGGGGGCGGAATAAACGAGCAGTACTTC
TRBJ1-2 NA NA TRBV25-1 CASSERGSRGGYTF TGTGCCAGCAGTGAACGGGGCTCACGGGGCGGCTACACCTTC
TRBJ2-7 NA NA TRBV7-2 CASSLMVSSYEQYF TGTGCCAGCAGCTTAATGGTGAGCTCCTACGAGCAGTACTTC
TRBJ2-7 NA NA TRBV5-1 CASSILTNSYEQYF TGCGCCAGCAGCATCCTGACAAATTCCTACGAGCAGTACTTC
TRBJ1-1 NA NA TRBV6-4 CASSGTRMNTEAFF TGTGCCAGCAGTGGTACTCGCATGAACACTGAAGCTTTCTTT
TRBJ1-4 NA TRBD1 TRBV5-1 CASSLGTGPNEKLFF TGCGCCAGCAGCTTGGGGACAGGGCCTAATGAAAAACTGTTTTTT
TRBJ2-3 NA NA TRBV4-3 CASSQAYGYRTDTQYF TGCGCCAGCAGCCAAGCTTACGGCTACCGCACAGATACGCAGTATTTT
TRBJ1-4 NA TRBD1 TRBV5-4 CASSSPGQGNEKLFF TGTGCCAGCAGCTCCCCGGGACAGGGGAATGAAAAACTGTTTTTT
TRBJ2-1 NA TRBD2 TRBV2 CASSAGTSANEQFF TGTGCCAGCAGTGCCGGGACTAGCGCCAATGAGCAGTTCTTC
TRBJ1-1 NA NA TRBV6-5 CASSYPDSTEAFF TGTGCCAGCAGTTACCCTGACAGCACTGAAGCTTTCTTT
TRBJ1-2 NA NA TRBV5-4 CASSPETYGYTF TGTGCCAGCAGCCCCGAAACCTATGGCTACACCTTC
TRBJ1-4 NA TRBD1 TRBV14 CASIRDRAPHNEKLFF TGTGCCAGCATCCGGGACAGGGCGCCACATAATGAAAAACTGTTTTTT
TRBJ1-1 NA NA TRBV19 CASKVQTNTEAFF TGTGCCAGTAAGGTCCAGACGAACACTGAAGCTTTCTTT
TRBJ2-3 NA TRBD1 TRBV4-1 CASSTLHDRDHTDTQYF TGCGCCAGCAGCACCCTACACGACAGGGATCACACAGATACGCAGTATTTT
TRBJ1-2 NA NA TRBV5-1 CASSPTLGDGYTF TGCGCCAGCAGCCCCACCCTCGGGGACGGCTACACCTTC
TRBJ1-1 NA NA TRBV6-5 CASSYVGIERTEAFF TGTGCCAGCAGTTACGTGGGGATTGAACGCACTGAAGCTTTCTTT
TRBJ1-5 NA NA TRBV6-4 CASSEIWGNQPQHF TGTGCCAGCAGTGAAATATGGGGCAATCAGCCCCAGCATTTT
TRBJ1-1 NA NA TRBV2 CASSVLRGLGTEAFF TGTGCCAGCAGTGTCTTAAGAGGGTTAGGCACTGAAGCTTTCTTT
TRBJ1-4 NA TRBD1 TRBV4-3 CASSPRGRGTNEKLFF TGCGCCAGCAGCCCCAGGGGGCGCGGAACTAATGAAAAACTGTTTTTT
TRBJ2-2 NA NA TRBV11-2 CASSFWENTGELFF TGTGCCAGCAGCTTTTGGGAGAACACCGGGGAGCTGTTTTTT
TRBJ1-4 NA NA TRBV5-8 CASSLGTQGPGKLFF TGTGCCAGCAGCTTGGGGACCCAGGGGCCAGGAAAACTGTTTTTT
TRBJ1-5 NA NA TRBV6-6 CASRADGGGNQPQHF TGTGCCAGCAGAGCCGATGGGGGCGGCAATCAGCCCCAGCATTTT
TRBJ2-2 NA NA TRBV5-1 CASSLGDTAGELFF TGCGCCAGCAGCTTGGGTGACACCGCCGGGGAGCTGTTTTTT
TRBJ2-1 NA NA TRBV7-2 CASSLGVTGSSYNEQFF TGTGCCAGCAGCTTAGGGGTTACAGGTTCCTCCTACAATGAGCAGTTCTTC
TRBJ2-7 NA NA TRBV27 CASSKTRDLPYEQYF TGTGCCAGCAGTAAGACCCGGGATCTTCCCTACGAGCAGTACTTC
TRBJ2-3 NA NA TRBV2 CASTREDTQYF TGTGCCAGCACTCGGGAGGATACGCAGTATTTT
TRBJ1-5 NA TRBD1 TRBV10-3 CATVRGTGDNQPQHF TGTGCCACCGTACGGGGGACAGGGGATAATCAGCCCCAGCATTTT
TRBJ1-3 NA NA TRBV10-3 CAISESRSSGNTIYF TGTGCCATCAGTGAATCTCGAAGCTCTGGAAACACCATATATTTT
TRBJ2-3 once TRBD2 TRBV7-9 CASSLGLAGGVTDTQYF TGTGCCAGCAGCTTGGGACTAGCGGGGGGCGTGACAGATACGCAGTATTTT
TRBJ2-7 NA NA TRBV5-1 CASSSRDHHYEQYF TGCGCCAGCAGCTCCCGGGACCACCACTACGAGCAGTACTTC
TRBJ2-7 NA TRBD1 TRBV19 CATRDSSYEQYF TGTGCCACCCGGGACAGTAGCTACGAGCAGTACTTC